The 22 T cell receptor beta chains listed next were all sequenced from one sample in a study of T-cell reconstitution after alpha-beta-depleted transplantation in children. Molecular barcoding with unique molecular identifiers was used for the TCRbeta library. TCRdb reprocessed the PCR reads via MiXCR and lists one record per CDR3 protein. The sample holds 200,000 to 250,000 distinct CDR3 sequences, around 8.9% seen once. The sequenced sample was PBMCs from the stem cell graft donor, obtained from the stem cell graft. The source is a human donor who donated a stem cell graft to a child with SCID.

This clonotype was found many times. The chain employs TRBV5-1 and TRBJ1-6; no definite D call. V lost 5 bases, J lost 5 bases, and 11 bases lay in between. The CDR3 length is 14 residues. Germline V gives CDR1 SGHRS, CDR2 YFSETQ. The CDR3 loop is CASRIRVDNSPLHF. The CDR3 nucleotides are TGCGCCAGCAGGATCCGGGTGGATAATTCACCCCTCCACTTT.

This clonotype was recorded many times. The rearrangement links TRBV29-1 to TRBJ2-3, with 7 bases identical to TRBD1. V shed 6 bases, J shed 2 bases, and the junction held 11 bases outside the gene matches. Germline V CDR1 and CDR2: SQVTM, ANQGSEA. This CDR3 comprises 15 residues. DNA of the CDR3: TGCAGCGTAGAGGCAGGGGGACCCAACACAGATACGCAGTATTTT. Protein: CSVEAGGPNTDTQYF.

In this sample, this clonotype turned up many times. V usage is TRBV20-1 and J usage is TRBJ2-1; 8 bases line up with TRBD2. This CDR3 region has 15 residues. Germline trimming cut 0 bases from V and 3 bases from J; bases unmatched to any gene: 4. CDR1 is DFQATT, CDR2 SNEGSKA, per germline (reference sequence). The CDR3 sequence: CSARDFTSGYNEQFF. CDR3 in DNA: TGCAGTGCTAGAGATTTTACTAGCGGCTACAATGAGCAGTTCTTC.

This clonotype was seen at least ten times. The chain has TRBV12-3 or TRBV12-4 and TRBJ2-2, with D possibly TRBD1 on 5 matching bases. The CDR3 covers 12 residues. Written as DNA, the CDR3 is TGTGGCGGCAGGGTTAAGACCGGGGAGCTGTTTTTT. This gives the protein CGGRVKTGELFF.

The chain couples TRBV7-2 to TRBJ2-5; D ambiguous. V was trimmed by 5 bases and J by 1 base, leaving 11 bases between them. Germline-derived CDR1 and CDR2 are SGHTA and FQGNSA. The CDR3 contains 14 residues. Here the CDR3 reads CASSAPGVQETQYF. In DNA, the CDR3 is TGTGCCAGCAGCGCCCCTGGGGTCCAAGAGACCCAGTACTTC.

There are many counts of this clonotype. J is TRBJ1-2 and V is TRBV5-5; 7 bases are a match to TRBD1. Trimming removed 2 bases from V and 2 bases from J; junction bases left unmatched: 6. CDR1 and CDR2 (germline): SGHKS, YYEKEE (reference sequence). The CDR3 sequence is 15 residues long. In DNA form, the CDR3 reads TGTGCCAGCAGCTTTAGACAGGGCGGCAACTATGGCTACACCTTC. The encoded protein is CASSFRQGGNYGYTF.

The sample holds many counts of this clonotype. The chain joins TRBV5-1 to TRBJ1-4, with D perhaps matching TRBD1 (6 bases). CDR3 length equals 15 residues. V dropped 0 bases and J dropped 8 bases, with 14 bases sitting between them. CDR1 is SGHRS, CDR2 YFSETQ, per germline. CDR3 coding DNA: TGCGCCAGCAGCTTGGGGGGGGCCTGGGAGGAAAAACTGTTTTTT. It specifies CASSLGGAWEEKLFF. The variable domain in full, with the rest retrieved from reference TRBV5-1 and TRBJ1-4, is KAGVTQTPRYLIKTRGQQVTLSCSPISGHRSVSWYQQTPGQGLQFLFEYFSETQRNKGNFPGRFSGRQFSNSRSEMNVSTLELGDSALYLCASSLGGAWEEKLFFGSGTQLSVL.

This clonotype was observed at least ten times. The chain links TRBV7-2 to TRBJ1-2; no reliable D call. Trimming cost V 1 base and J 0 bases, with 12 bases left between them. CDR3 size: 16 residues. From germline, CDR1 is SGHTA and CDR2 FQGNSA. The chain's CDR3 is CASSLVGHSTNYGYTF. The CDR3 DNA reads as TGTGCCAGCAGCTTAGTCGGGCACAGCACTAACTATGGCTACACCTTC.

This clonotype was observed many times. V and J are TRBV15 and TRBJ1-5; D is unclear. The V and J ends lost 1 base and 2 bases respectively, with 12 bases between them. Germline loops: CDR1 LNHNV, CDR2 YYDKDF (reference sequence). CDR3 length: 16 residues. The CDR3 protein is CATSRVRNSGNQPQHF. As DNA, the CDR3 is TGTGCCACCAGCAGAGTTAGGAACAGCGGCAATCAGCCCCAGCATTTT.

This clonotype has at least ten counts. V gene TRBV24-1 combines with J gene TRBJ2-2; D possibly corresponds to TRBD2 (6 bases). The V end was cut by 4 bases, the J end by 5 bases, with 10 bases between. Germline lookup yields CDR1 KGHDR and CDR2 SFDVKD. The CDR3 covers 14 residues. This CDR3 reads CATSEGAGTGELFF. The CDR3 region has the DNA TGTGCCACCAGTGAGGGTGCGGGGACCGGGGAGCTGTTTTTT.

This clonotype was counted many times. The V gene is TRBV6-1, the J gene TRBJ2-3; TRBD2 matches at 13 bases. V was clipped by 3 bases and J by 4 bases; unmatched bases: 1. The CDR3 loop spans 15 amino acids. Germline CDR1 and CDR2: MNHNS and SASEGT. Written as DNA, the CDR3 is TGTGCCAGCAGTGAGACTAGCGGGGGGTCAGATACGCAGTATTTT. As protein: CASSETSGGSDTQYF.

This clonotype was detected ten times or more. The CDR3 DNA reads as TGTGCCAGCAGCCCGGTAGCGGCCAGCTCCTACAATGAGCAGTTCTTC. Protein: CASSPVAASSYNEQFF. The gene calls are TRBV9 and TRBJ2-1; D is possibly TRBD2 (6 bases). V lost 4 bases and J lost 0, with 14 bases in between. CDR1 and CDR2 (germline): SGDLS, YYNGEE. This CDR3 has 16 residues.

This clonotype was observed many times. The chain recombines TRBV12-5 with TRBJ2-7; 8 nucleotides line up with TRBD1. Trimming cost V 0 bases and J 3 bases; bases outside gene matches: 7. Germline lookup yields CDR1 LGHNT and CDR2 FRNRAP. There are 16 residues in the CDR3. The chain's CDR3 is CASGLVHRDRNYEQYF. DNA of the CDR3: TGTGCTAGTGGTTTGGTACACCGGGACAGGAACTACGAGCAGTACTTC.

In this sample, this clonotype turned up many times. The chain uses TRBV7-6 and TRBJ2-7; D perhaps matches TRBD1 (6 bases). Germline V gene data show CDR1 as SGHVS and CDR2 as FNYEAQ. V was trimmed by 1 base and J by 1 base, leaving 11 bases between them. CDR3 length equals 15 residues. CDR3 residues: CASSLGGTLSYEQYF. DNA of the CDR3: TGTGCCAGCAGCTTAGGTGGGACACTATCCTACGAGCAGTACTTC.

This rearrangement joins TRBV11-2 to TRBJ2-1, with a possible D match to TRBD1 (6 bases). Germline V gene lookup returns CDR1 SGHAT and CDR2 FQNNGV. CDR3 size: 15 residues. V dropped 1 base and J dropped 4 bases, with 11 bases sitting between them. The CDR3 bases are TGTGCCAGCAGCTTAGGCTCGGACAGTTACAATGAGCAGTTCTTC. It is translated as CASSLGSDSYNEQFF.

This chain joins TRBV20-1 and TRBJ1-1; D might be TRBD1 (5 bases). Germline CDR1 reads DFQATT; CDR2 reads SNEGSKA (reference sequence). Trimming shortened V by 4 bases and J by 1 base, and 10 bases separated the two germline ends. The CDR3 loop spans 13 amino acids. CDR3 in amino acids: CSAMEGTNTEAFF. In nucleotides, the CDR3 is TGCAGTGCTATGGAGGGGACGAACACTGAAGCTTTCTTT.

The J gene is TRBJ2-2, the V gene TRBV30; TRBD1 agrees at 11 bases. CDR3 size: 14 residues. From germline, CDR1 is GTSNPN and CDR2 SVGIG (reference sequence). Losses at the gene ends were 3 bases for V and 7 bases for J; bases not matched to a gene: 4. The CDR3 coding sequence is TGTGCCTGGAGGGACAGGGGGCTGATCGGGGAGCTGTTTTTT. It yields the protein CAWRDRGLIGELFF.

This clonotype was observed at least ten times. The chain couples TRBV5-5 to TRBJ1-6; 9 nucleotides line up with TRBD1. Trimming took 3 bases from V and 9 from J; bases not matched to a gene: 10. The CDR3 extends over 16 amino acids. The V gene's germline CDR1 is SGHKS and CDR2 YYEKEE (reference sequence). The CDR3 DNA reads as TGTGCCAGCAGCTCTCGACCGGGACAGGGCGCTTCACCCCTCCACTTT. This gives the protein CASSSRPGQGASPLHF.

The genes are TRBV5-1 and TRBJ1-2; D gene uncertain. This CDR3 comprises 14 residues. Between the trimmed V and J ends, which lost 6 bases and 3 bases, there was a span of 15 bases. Germline lookup yields CDR1 SGHRS and CDR2 YFSETQ. The CDR3 is CASTPVGYDYGYTF. The CDR3 DNA is TGCGCCAGCACCCCGGTAGGCTACGACTATGGCTACACCTTC.

This clonotype was observed many times. The chain couples TRBV20-1 to TRBJ1-3; perhaps TRBD1 as D (5 bases). This CDR3 contains 13 residues. Germline V gene data show CDR1 as DFQATT and CDR2 as SNEGSKA (reference sequence). V was shortened by 3 bases and J by 2 bases, with 8 bases between the two germline ends. The CDR3 bases are TGCAGTGCTAGTCGACAGACTGGAAACACCATATATTTT. It yields the protein CSASRQTGNTIYF.

This clonotype has ten or more counts. The V call is TRBV6-5, the J call TRBJ2-3; either TRBD1 or TRBD2 may fit D (6 bases each). The germline V and J ends were trimmed by 0 bases and 6 bases, with 10 bases remaining between them. CDR1 MNHEY and CDR2 SVGAGI come from the germline V gene. CDR3 length equals 14 residues. CDR3 sequence reads: CASSYSGGRDTQYF. The DNA for the CDR3 is TGTGCCAGCAGTTACTCCGGGGGCCGGGATACGCAGTATTTT.

There are a few counts of this clonotype. The chain is built from TRBV7-6 and TRBJ2-7; 10 bases are shared with TRBD1. The CDR3 extends over 16 amino acids. Trimming at V came to 4 bases and at J to 5 bases, leaving 11 bases not matched to a gene. The germline V gene encodes CDR1 SGHVS and CDR2 FNYEAQ. Written as DNA, the CDR3 is TGTGCCAGCAGCTCAAGTTGGGACAGGGGATCCCACGAGCAGTACTTC. It codes for CASSSSWDRGSHEQYF.